A selection of T cell receptor beta chains follows, all from one sample in a study of shared clonotypes between healthy human individuals. Profiling relied on immunoSEQ multiplex PCR, and the TCRdb table lists in-frame clones only, not all of them. The repertoire has roughly 1.4 million clones, around 98.5% of them found once; the top ten carry around 0.33%. What was sequenced was naive CD4+ T cells sorted from blood. All receptors come from a man younger than 45 in good health. Each CDR3 is given with its conserved first and last residue. D genes are given only for firm matches. Only some rows state a clone size, as once, few, many or a class for expanded clones.

V	J	D	size	CDR3	DNA
TRBV5-6	TRBJ1-5	-	-	CASSLFRFSNQPQHF	TGTGCCAGCAGCTTATTCAGGTTTAGCAATCAGCCCCAGCATTTT
TRBV30	TRBJ2-1	TRBD2	-	CAWTRTSGSYNEQFF	TGTGCCTGGACCCGGACTAGCGGGAGTTACAATGAGCAGTTCTTC
TRBV27	TRBJ2-7	TRBD2	-	CASSPLAVTYEQYF	TGTGCCAGCAGTCCACTAGCGGTAACCTACGAGCAGTACTTC
TRBV5-4	TRBJ2-5	-	-	CASSSRDIETQYF	TGTGCCAGCAGCTCCCGGGACATTGAGACCCAGTACTTC
TRBV6-1	TRBJ1-5	-	-	CASSEAVGHFSKDQPQHF	TGTGCCAGCAGTGAAGCGGTAGGGCATTTCTCGAAGGATCAGCCCCAGCATTTT
TRBV5-5	TRBJ1-1	-	-	CASSWTVNTEAFF	TGTGCCAGCAGCTGGACAGTGAACACTGAAGCTTTCTTT
TRBV2	TRBJ2-5	TRBD1	-	CASSKDRGLGETQYF	TGTGCCAGCAGCAAGGACAGGGGATTAGGCGAGACCCAGTACTTC
TRBV5-1	TRBJ2-7	-	-	CASSLDGGDHYEQYF	TGCGCCAGCAGCTTGGATGGGGGTGACCACTACGAGCAGTACTTC
TRBV6-5	TRBJ2-1	TRBD2	-	CASSYRGSSYNEQFF	TGTGCCAGCAGTTATCGCGGGAGCTCCTACAATGAGCAGTTCTTC
TRBV7-9	TRBJ1-4	-	-	CASSSRISNEKLFF	TGTGCCAGCAGCTCCAGGATATCTAATGAAAAACTGTTTTTT
TRBV19	TRBJ1-5	-	-	CASSRVLRGNQPQHF	TGTGCCAGTAGCCGGGTCTTGAGGGGCAATCAGCCCCAGCATTTT
TRBV2	TRBJ1-3	-	-	CASSDHLGSGNTIYF	TGTGCCAGCAGTGACCACCTGGGCTCTGGAAACACCATATATTTT
TRBV6-1	TRBJ2-7	-	-	CALEVLYEQYF	TGTGCCCTTGAGGTGTTATACGAGCAGTACTTC
TRBV5-1	TRBJ2-2	TRBD1	-	CASSLGDSPSNTGELFF	TGCGCCAGCAGCTTGGGGGACAGTCCGTCGAACACCGGGGAGCTGTTTTTT
TRBV10-3	TRBJ1-2	TRBD1	-	CAISEIDRGLNGYTF	TGTGCCATCAGTGAGATTGACAGGGGGCTCAATGGCTACACCTTC
TRBV27	TRBJ2-1	TRBD2	-	CASSPRTSGNYNEQFF	TGTGCCAGCAGTCCGCGGACTAGCGGAAACTACAATGAGCAGTTCTTC
TRBV7-9	TRBJ1-2	-	-	CASSPPGAANYGYTF	TGTGCCAGCAGCCCGCCGGGAGCGGCAAACTATGGCTACACCTTC
TRBV2	TRBJ2-2	TRBD2	-	CASKAWTSPGELFF	TGTGCCAGCAAAGCTTGGACTAGCCCCGGGGAGCTGTTTTTT
TRBV7-6	TRBJ2-5	-	-	CASSTSSRDGKETQYF	TGTGCCAGCAGCACTTCCAGCCGGGACGGTAAAGAGACCCAGTACTTC
TRBV7-2	TRBJ2-7	-	-	CASSLEFRGFEQYF	TGTGCCAGCAGCTTAGAATTTAGGGGGTTCGAGCAGTACTTC
TRBV5-1	TRBJ2-5	-	-	CASSLAQGETQYF	TGCGCCAGCAGCTTGGCTCAGGGGGAGACCCAGTACTTC
TRBV13	TRBJ2-3	TRBD1	-	CASSRGTGGGDTQYF	TGTGCCAGCAGCAGAGGGACAGGGGGCGGAGATACGCAGTATTTT
TRBV11-3	TRBJ2-1	-	-	CASSLGPGEYNEQFF	TGTGCCAGCAGCTTAGGTCCAGGAGAATACAATGAGCAGTTCTTC
TRBV2	TRBJ2-5	TRBD2	-	CASSWTSGSETQYF	TGTGCCAGCAGTTGGACTAGCGGGAGTGAGACCCAGTACTTC
TRBV10-3	TRBJ2-2	-	-	CAIRASAGELFF	TGTGCCATCAGGGCTAGCGCCGGGGAGCTGTTTTTT
TRBV12-5	TRBJ1-1	-	-	CASGLEGGTEAFF	TGTGCTAGTGGTTTGGAGGGCGGGACTGAAGCTTTCTTT
TRBV30	TRBJ1-1	-	-	CAWSIPGVGEAFF	TGTGCCTGGAGTATCCCAGGGGTAGGCGAAGCTTTCTTT
TRBV19	TRBJ2-1	TRBD2	-	CASSSLASSYNEQFF	TGTGCCAGTAGTTCACTAGCGAGCTCCTACAATGAGCAGTTCTTC
TRBV28	TRBJ1-5	TRBD1	-	CASSFTAGGLHSNQPQHF	TGTGCCAGCAGTTTCACGGCAGGGGGCCTTCATAGCAATCAGCCCCAGCATTTT
TRBV6-1	TRBJ2-6	-	-	CASTPDPFGANVLTF	TGTGCCAGCACCCCGGACCCGTTTGGGGCCAACGTCCTGACTTTC
TRBV9	TRBJ2-1	TRBD2	-	CASSRGLAGYNEQFF	TGTGCCAGCAGCCGGGGGCTAGCGGGATACAATGAGCAGTTCTTC
TRBV7-2	TRBJ1-2	-	-	CASSLGGRTYGYTF	TGTGCCAGCAGCTTAGGAGGCAGGACCTATGGCTACACCTTC
TRBV6-6	TRBJ1-5	-	-	CASSLTSGGNQPQHF	TGTGCCAGCAGCCTGACGTCGGGGGGGAATCAGCCCCAGCATTTT
TRBV5-1	TRBJ1-2	-	-	CASSPGPLGGGYTF	TGCGCCAGCAGCCCGGGACCGCTCGGAGGGGGCTACACCTTC
TRBV11-2	TRBJ2-3	-	-	CASSHARVQYF	TGTGCCAGCAGTCACGCTAGAGTGCAGTATTTT
TRBV18	TRBJ2-3	-	-	CASSPQRWATDTQYF	TGTGCCAGCTCACCCCAGCGGTGGGCCACAGATACGCAGTATTTT
TRBV18	TRBJ1-1	TRBD1	-	CASSPRGTGFVNTEAFF	TGTGCCAGCTCACCCCGCGGGACAGGGTTTGTGAACACTGAAGCTTTCTTT
TRBV18	TRBJ2-7	-	-	CASSPQQNSYEQYF	TGTGCCAGCTCACCTCAACAGAATTCCTACGAGCAGTACTTC
TRBV7-2	TRBJ1-2	TRBD1	-	CASSTRTGDSYGYTF	TGTGCCAGCAGCACACGTACAGGGGACAGCTATGGCTACACCTTC
TRBV11-2	TRBJ1-4	TRBD1	-	CASSLAGQGAREKLFF	TGTGCCAGCAGCTTAGCCGGACAGGGGGCGCGGGAAAAACTGTTTTTT
TRBV7-2	TRBJ2-5	TRBD1	-	CASSLGDRGGETQYF	TGTGCCAGCAGCTTAGGAGACAGGGGAGGTGAGACCCAGTACTTC
TRBV10-3	TRBJ1-5	-	few	CAISESNQPQHF	TGTGCCATCAGTGAGTCAAATCAGCCCCAGCATTTT
TRBV28	TRBJ1-2	TRBD1	-	CASSLMRTGSGYTF	TGTGCCAGCAGTTTAATGAGGACAGGGTCTGGCTACACCTTC
TRBV25-1	TRBJ2-1	-	-	CASSESRGGQFF	TGTGCCAGCAGTGAATCGAGGGGGGGGCAGTTCTTC
TRBV9	TRBJ1-1	-	-	CASSVEGNTEAFF	TGTGCCAGCAGCGTAGAGGGGAACACTGAAGCTTTCTTT
TRBV18	TRBJ1-3	-	-	CASSPYQGSGNTIYF	TGTGCCAGCTCACCTTATCAGGGGAGCGGAAACACCATATATTTT